These T cell receptor beta chains were read from a single sample in a study of a mutant IDH1 vaccine in newly diagnosed glioma. Their antigens are not known. Profiled with immunoSEQ multiplex PCR; TCRdb holds only in-frame clones, not every one. The repertoire holds some 120,000 clones, with roughly 77% as singletons. This material consisted of PBMCs, taken from a glioma patient whose treatment included an IDH1 peptide vaccine. These receptors all stem from a man between 35 and 55 years old with glioma. The CDR3 runs from the conserved cysteine through the conserved F or W.

>TRBV7-3
CASSFAGQGLTEAFF
>TRBV2
CASSDLASGGHEQYF
>TRBV7-9
CASSLFAWGGPTDTQYF
>TRBV11-2
CASSPPQHTGELFF
>TRBV11-2
CASSRLGFQETQYF
>TRBV11-3
CASSLGGASTEAFF
>TRBV29-1
CSVGSSYEQYF
>TRBV28
CASSLTLAGANVLTF
>TRBV11-2
CASSLLLAGESEQFF
>TRBV19
CASSMGSGTDTQYF
>TRBV7-7
CASSLGGGTAGETQYF
>TRBV5-1
CASSLVGGGDAPLHF
>TRBV7-6
CASSLAPGTNSPLHF
>TRBV7-2
CASSSSSGTGFYEQYF
>TRBV9
CASSVEGGGAGYTF
>TRBV5-5
CASSATQGPTGELFF
>TRBV18
CASSPFFGVSTDTQYF
>TRBV30
CAWNRGPFQETQYF
>TRBV5-1
CASSLIAEAYEQYF
>TRBV6-1
CASSEGTVLTGELFF
>TRBV7-9
CASSSTSGRVNEQFF
>TRBV29-1
CSVEASGNFNEQFF
>TRBV7-8
CASSLAGADNSPLHF
>TRBV7-2
CASSSRGAYEQYF
>TRBV5-1
CASSLVARETGELFF
>TRBV6-5
CASSSGGNKNTEAFF
>TRBV28
CASSHRVGNQPQHF
>TRBV4-3
CASSQNRDTQYF
>TRBV5-6
CASSLGPSGVQPQHF
>TRBV25-1
CASSESAFFPDTQYF
>TRBV4-2
CASSQGGGNNNGYTF
>TRBV9
CASSASGRADEQYF
>TRBV10-1
CASSEFAGGGTEAFF
>TRBV6-1
CASSEVKASANTGELFF
>TRBV9
CASSVGGTISYEQYF
>TRBV5-6
CASSLWGLVGADTQYF
>TRBV19
CASTLTDINQPQHF
>TRBV28
CAVREHGTDTQYF
>TRBV5-8
CASSWDRGGTGELFF
>TRBV28
CASSRSGYSLYF
>TRBV7-3
CASSLSPSGRASEQFF
>TRBV11-2
CASSLRAASYNEQFF
>TRBV21-1
CASSKDSATGVLNTF
>TRBV18
CASSPLGESYGYTF
>TRBV19
CASSVQGVENIQYF
>TRBV10-3
CAIQQQPGTLYEQYF
>TRBV30
CAWSVRAGRTGELFF
>TRBV27
CASSLMGTSGGYEQYF
>TRBV4-3
CASSRGGTSGVLKETQYF
>TRBV7-3
CASSLAGGPSEQYF
>TRBV27
CASSLQLRDRNPGANVLTF
>TRBV5-3
CARRDRGNSGANVLTF
>TRBV29-1
CSVTPGLASYNEQFF
>TRBV5-6
CASSPLRTGFYGYTF
>TRBV27
CASSLSSGTGLGEKLFF
>TRBV4-2
CASGQTSGNTDTQYF
>TRBV4-3
CASSRDGSSYNEQFF
>TRBV2
CASIVRGHSYEQYF
>TRBV11-2
CASSFYEQFF
>TRBV7-2
CASSKDRVGETQYF